The 15 T cell receptor beta chains reported below all come from one sample, sequenced in a study of blood T cells in healthy people across ages. Primers used in a second PCR of about 6 to 12 cycles were a sample-barcoded 5' primer and a J-beta primer mix. In TCRdb, the 5' RACE reads were re-called with MiXCR into one record per CDR3 protein. The table has 1,100,000 or so distinct CDR3 sequences, 40% to 45% seen once. Sequenced sample: blood. The receptors were gathered from an older woman in good health.

This sequence joins TRBV27 and TRBJ2-7; the D gene is possibly TRBD1 (5 bases). CDR1 MNHEY and CDR2 SMNVEV come from the germline V gene (reference sequence). The CDR3 is made up of 14 amino acids. V shed 6 bases and J shed 1 base, with 13 bases lying between them. The CDR3 here is CASSSGFISYEQYF. DNA of the CDR3: TGTGCCAGCAGCTCAGGGTTCATTTCCTACGAGCAGTACTTC.

The chain carries TRBV6-5 and TRBJ2-3; the D gene is possibly TRBD2 (6 bases). The CDR3 loop spans 16 amino acids. Germline lookup yields CDR1 MNHEY and CDR2 SVGAGI. Trimming stripped 0 bases from V and 6 bases from J, with 16 bases between. The CDR3 is CASSYSASGFSDTQYF. CDR3 bases: TGTGCCAGCAGTTACTCGGCCAGCGGGTTCTCGGATACGCAGTATTTT.

This chain joins TRBV6-4 and TRBJ2-1; D gene uncertain. V lost 0 bases to trimming and J lost 5 bases, with 11 bases between them. This CDR3 is built from 15 residues. Germline CDR1 MRHNA, CDR2 SNTAGT. CDR3 amino acids: CASSDSHSRHNEQFF. The CDR3, as DNA: TGTGCCAGCAGTGACTCGCACTCTAGGCACAATGAGCAGTTCTTC.

This clonotype was observed a few times. The rearrangement joins TRBV6-1 to TRBJ1-2; maybe TRBD1 (6 bases). With 7 bases removed from V and 0 bases from J, the gap between germline ends came to 12 bases. Germline CDR1 and CDR2: MNHNS and SASEGT. CDR3 length: 14 residues. Here the CDR3 reads CASKGTGSNYGYTF. CDR3 nucleotides: TGTGCCAGCAAAGGAACAGGGTCTAACTATGGCTACACCTTC.

The chain links TRBV20-1 to TRBJ2-7; TRBD1 agrees at 9 bases. The CDR3 runs 14 residues. The V segment lost 6 bases and the J segment 2 bases; nucleotides outside the gene matches: 8. Germline V gene sequence: CDR1 DFQATT, CDR2 SNEGSKA (reference sequence). The DNA of the CDR3 is TGCAGTGCGTACCGGGACAGGGCACCCTACGAGCAGTACTTC. It codes for CSAYRDRAPYEQYF.

This clonotype appeared a few times. The rearrangement links TRBV4-2 to TRBJ2-1, with 11 bases identical to TRBD2. CDR1 and CDR2 from the germline V gene are LGHNA and YNFKEQ. With V trimmed by 3 bases and J by 9 bases, 4 bases remained unmatched. The CDR3 totals 14 residues. CDR3 sequence: CASSQGLAETEQFF. The CDR3 DNA reads TGTGCCAGCAGCCAGGGACTAGCGGAAACTGAGCAGTTCTTC.

The chain employs TRBV7-6 and TRBJ2-1, with D possibly matching TRBD1 (5 bases). The CDR3 extends over 14 amino acids. The V gene's germline CDR1 is SGHVS and CDR2 FNYEAQ. Trimming shortened V by 5 bases and J by 6 bases, and 14 bases separated the two germline ends. CDR3 sequence: CASSAQGRSNEQFF. CDR3 in DNA: TGTGCCAGCAGCGCCCAGGGAAGGAGCAATGAGCAGTTCTTC.

This chain links TRBV6-5 with TRBJ2-1; 9 nucleotides align to TRBD2. The germline CDR1 and CDR2 sequences are MNHEY and SVGAGI. This CDR3 has 17 residues. With V trimmed by 4 bases and J by 5 bases, 12 bases remained unmatched. The CDR3 region has the DNA TGTGCCAGCAGTTCCCTTAGCGGGAGTGGTAGAGACAATGAGCAGTTCTTC. This sequence encodes CASSSLSGSGRDNEQFF.

The rearrangement joins TRBV29-1 to TRBJ2-3; D ambiguous. The germline gives CDR1 SQVTM, CDR2 ANQGSEA. V was cut by 7 bases and J by 3 bases, with 11 bases left in between. This CDR3 is 12 amino acids long. The CDR3 spells CSGEERTDTQYF. The CDR3 region has the DNA TGCAGCGGTGAGGAACGGACAGATACGCAGTATTTT.

This clonotype has only a few counts. The chain carries TRBV6-1 and TRBJ2-7, with D uncertain. The ends were cut back, 7 bases at V and 3 bases at J, with 10 bases in the middle. Looked up from germline, CDR1 is MNHNS and CDR2 is SASEGT. The CDR3 covers 12 residues. CDR3 in amino acids: CASKEYFYEQYF. The CDR3 nucleotides are TGTGCCAGCAAGGAGTACTTCTACGAGCAGTACTTC.

V usage is TRBV5-1 and J usage is TRBJ2-1; the D gene is possibly TRBD2 (5 bases). This CDR3 comprises 18 residues. Germline values: CDR1 SGHRS, CDR2 YFSETQ. Between the trimmed V and J ends, which lost 0 bases and 1 base, there was a span of 17 bases. This CDR3 is CASSLVASTVWSYNEQFF. CDR3 in DNA: TGCGCCAGCAGCTTGGTGGCTAGCACCGTTTGGTCCTACAATGAGCAGTTCTTC.

This clonotype came up a few times. The chain has TRBV7-9 and TRBJ2-3; unclear D gene. Germline V gives CDR1 SEHNR, CDR2 FQNEAQ (reference sequence). The CDR3 sequence is 16 residues long. The V gene lost 5 bases and the J gene lost 0 bases, with 15 bases spanning the gap. The CDR3 DNA sequence: TGTGCCAGCAGCCCTACGGTGGGTAGCAGCACAGATACGCAGTATTTT. Translated: CASSPTVGSSTDTQYF.

This chain links TRBV20-1 with TRBJ1-2; TRBD1 matches 11 bases. CDR3 length equals 14 residues. From germline, CDR1 is DFQATT and CDR2 SNEGSKA (reference sequence). Trimming cost V 1 base and J 5 bases; bases outside gene matches: 3. Here the CDR3 reads CSARGGTGGYGYTF. CDR3 DNA: TGCAGTGCTAGAGGGGGGACAGGGGGATATGGCTACACCTTC.

The chain links TRBV20-1 to TRBJ2-7; possible D gene TRBD1, 5 bases. The CDR3 has 16 residues. V gave up 3 bases and J gave up 1 base, with 19 bases separating them. Germline V gene sequence: CDR1 DFQATT, CDR2 SNEGSKA (reference sequence). CDR3 sequence (DNA): TGCAGTGCTAGGGCACCCTGGGGCTCCGTATCCTACGAGCAGTACTTC. Translating gives CSARAPWGSVSYEQYF.

This clonotype was counted only a few times. The rearrangement uses TRBV7-6 and TRBJ2-3, with 9 bases identical to TRBD2. The CDR3 runs to 17 residues. With 0 bases clipped from V and 1 base from J, the junction kept 5 bases outside the gene matches. The germline V gene encodes CDR1 SGHVS and CDR2 FNYEAQ. The CDR3 reads CASSLAGTSTRTDTQYF. Here the CDR3 DNA reads TGTGCCAGCAGCTTAGCCGGGACTAGCACACGCACAGATACGCAGTATTTT. The complete variable domain, with remaining parts taken from reference TRBV7-6 and TRBJ2-3, reads GAGVSQSPRYKVTKRGQDVALRCDPISGHVSLYWYRQALGQGPEFLTYFNYEAQQDKSGLPNDRFSAERPEGSISTLTIQRTEQRDSAMYRCASSLAGTSTRTDTQYFGPGTRLTVL.